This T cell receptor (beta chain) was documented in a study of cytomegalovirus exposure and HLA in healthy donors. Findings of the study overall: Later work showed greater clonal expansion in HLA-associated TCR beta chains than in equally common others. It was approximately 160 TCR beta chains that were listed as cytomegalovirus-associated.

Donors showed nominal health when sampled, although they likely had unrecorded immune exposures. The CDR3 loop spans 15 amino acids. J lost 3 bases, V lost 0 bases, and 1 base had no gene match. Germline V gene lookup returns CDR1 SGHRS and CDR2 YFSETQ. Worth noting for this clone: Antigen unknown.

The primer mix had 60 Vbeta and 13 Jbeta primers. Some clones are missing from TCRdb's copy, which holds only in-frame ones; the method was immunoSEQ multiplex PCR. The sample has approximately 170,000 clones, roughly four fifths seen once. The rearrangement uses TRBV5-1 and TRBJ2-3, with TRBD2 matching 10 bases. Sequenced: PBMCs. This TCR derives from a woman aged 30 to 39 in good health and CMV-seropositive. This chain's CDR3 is CASSLASGSTDTQYF. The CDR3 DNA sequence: TGCGCCAGCAGCTTGGCTAGCGGGAGTACAGATACGCAGTATTTT.